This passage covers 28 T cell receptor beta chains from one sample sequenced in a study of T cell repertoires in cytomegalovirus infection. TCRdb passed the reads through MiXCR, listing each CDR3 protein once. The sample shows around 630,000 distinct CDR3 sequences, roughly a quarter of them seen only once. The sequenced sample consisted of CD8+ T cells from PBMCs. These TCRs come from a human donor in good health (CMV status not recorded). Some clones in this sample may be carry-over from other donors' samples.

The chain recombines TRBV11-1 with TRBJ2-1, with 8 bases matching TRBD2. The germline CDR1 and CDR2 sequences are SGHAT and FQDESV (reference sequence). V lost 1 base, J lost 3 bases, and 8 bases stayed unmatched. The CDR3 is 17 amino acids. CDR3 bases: TGTGCCAGCAGCTTAGGTTTCGGTAGCGGGATCTACAATGAGCAGTTCTTC. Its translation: CASSLGFGSGIYNEQFF.

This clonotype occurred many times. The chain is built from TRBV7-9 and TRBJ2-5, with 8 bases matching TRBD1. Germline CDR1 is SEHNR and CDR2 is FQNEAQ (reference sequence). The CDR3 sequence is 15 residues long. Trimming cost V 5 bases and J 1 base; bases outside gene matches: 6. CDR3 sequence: CASSPGQGIQETQYF. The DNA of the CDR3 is TGTGCCAGCAGCCCCGGACAGGGCATCCAAGAGACCCAGTACTTC.

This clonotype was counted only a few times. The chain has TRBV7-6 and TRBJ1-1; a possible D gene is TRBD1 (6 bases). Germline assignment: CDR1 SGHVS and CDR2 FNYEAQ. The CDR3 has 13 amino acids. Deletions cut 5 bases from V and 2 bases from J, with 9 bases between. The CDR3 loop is CASSEGDNTEAFF. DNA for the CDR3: TGTGCCAGCAGCGAGGGGGACAACACTGAAGCTTTCTTT.

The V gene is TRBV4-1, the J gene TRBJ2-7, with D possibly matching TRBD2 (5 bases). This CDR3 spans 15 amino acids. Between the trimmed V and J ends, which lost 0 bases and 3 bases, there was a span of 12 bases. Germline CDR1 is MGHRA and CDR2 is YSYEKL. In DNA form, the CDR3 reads TGCGCCAGCAGCCAAGATCGGGGTACTAACTACGAGCAGTACTTC. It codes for CASSQDRGTNYEQYF.

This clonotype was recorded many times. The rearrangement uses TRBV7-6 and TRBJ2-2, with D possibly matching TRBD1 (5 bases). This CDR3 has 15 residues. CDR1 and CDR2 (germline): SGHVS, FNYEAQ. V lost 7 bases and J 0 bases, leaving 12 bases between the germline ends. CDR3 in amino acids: CASINWGSNTGELFF. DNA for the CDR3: TGTGCCAGCATCAACTGGGGCTCGAACACCGGGGAGCTGTTTTTT.

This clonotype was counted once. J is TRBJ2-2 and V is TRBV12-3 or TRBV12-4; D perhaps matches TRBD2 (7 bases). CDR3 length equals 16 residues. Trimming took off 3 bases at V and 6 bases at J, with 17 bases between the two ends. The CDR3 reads CASSFLPEGGAGELFF. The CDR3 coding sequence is TGTGCCAGCAGTTTCCTCCCGGAGGGGGGGGCCGGGGAGCTGTTTTTT.

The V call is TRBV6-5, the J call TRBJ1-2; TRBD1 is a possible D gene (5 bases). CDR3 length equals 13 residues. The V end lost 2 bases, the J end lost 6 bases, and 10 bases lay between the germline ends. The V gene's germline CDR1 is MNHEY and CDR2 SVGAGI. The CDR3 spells CASSYGRVDGYTF. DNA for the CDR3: TGTGCCAGCAGTTACGGCAGGGTGGATGGCTACACCTTC.

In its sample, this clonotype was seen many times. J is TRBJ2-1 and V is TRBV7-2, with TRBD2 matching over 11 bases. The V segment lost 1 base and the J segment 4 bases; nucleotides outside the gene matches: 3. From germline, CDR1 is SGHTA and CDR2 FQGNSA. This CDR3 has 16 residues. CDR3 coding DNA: TGTGCCAGCAGCTTAGAGGTAGCGGGGGGGTACAATGAGCAGTTCTTC. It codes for CASSLEVAGGYNEQFF.

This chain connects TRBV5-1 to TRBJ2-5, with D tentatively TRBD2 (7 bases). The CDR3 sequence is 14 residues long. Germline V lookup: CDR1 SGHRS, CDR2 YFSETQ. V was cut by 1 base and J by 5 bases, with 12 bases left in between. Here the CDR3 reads CASSLTGGWETQYF. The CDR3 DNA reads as TGCGCCAGCAGCTTGACGGGGGGCTGGGAGACCCAGTACTTC.

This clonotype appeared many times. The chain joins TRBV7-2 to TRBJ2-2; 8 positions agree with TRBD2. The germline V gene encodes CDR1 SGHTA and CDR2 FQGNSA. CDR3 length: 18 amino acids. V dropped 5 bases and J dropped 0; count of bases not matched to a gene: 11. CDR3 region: CASSRSRGGIPNTGELFF. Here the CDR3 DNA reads TGTGCCAGCAGCCGTAGCCGGGGGGGGATTCCGAACACCGGGGAGCTGTTTTTT.

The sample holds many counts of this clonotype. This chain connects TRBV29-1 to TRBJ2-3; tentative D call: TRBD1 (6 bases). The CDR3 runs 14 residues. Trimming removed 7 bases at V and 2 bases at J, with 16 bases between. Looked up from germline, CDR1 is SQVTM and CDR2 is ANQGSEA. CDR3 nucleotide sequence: TGCAGCGCCCCAGGGGAAGCGTTCACAGATACGCAGTATTTT. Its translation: CSAPGEAFTDTQYF.

CDR3 in DNA: TGTGCCAGCAGTCTCCGACAGATCAATCAGCCCCAGCATTTT. This sequence encodes CASSLRQINQPQHF. The chain uses TRBV27 and TRBJ1-5, with D tentatively TRBD1 (5 bases). The CDR3 is 14 residues long. With 5 bases removed from V and 3 bases from J, the gap between germline ends came to 11 bases. Germline V gene data show CDR1 as MNHEY and CDR2 as SMNVEV (reference sequence).

DNA for the CDR3: TGTGCCAGCAGTGGGGGGACACTTCTTAATGAAAAACTGTTTTTT. It encodes CASSGGTLLNEKLFF. The rearrangement uses TRBV28 and TRBJ1-4, with D possibly matching TRBD1 (6 bases). There are 15 residues in the CDR3. With 5 bases removed from V and 4 bases from J, the gap between germline ends came to 14 bases. Germline-derived CDR1 and CDR2 are MDHEN and SYDVKM. Together with reference TRBV28 and TRBJ1-4, the CDR3 gives the full variable domain: DVKVTQSSRYLVKRTGEKVFLECVQDMDHENMFWYRQDPGLGLRLIYFSYDVKMKEKGDIPEGYSVSREKKERFSLILESASTNQTSMYLCASSGGTLLNEKLFFGSGTQLSVL.

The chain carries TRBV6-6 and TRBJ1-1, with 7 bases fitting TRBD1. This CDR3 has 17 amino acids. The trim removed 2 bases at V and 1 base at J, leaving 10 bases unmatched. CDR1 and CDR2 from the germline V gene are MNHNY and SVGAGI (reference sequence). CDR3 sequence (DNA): TGTGCCAGCAGTTACCCCTTCGACAGGGCGAAGAACACTGAAGCTTTCTTT. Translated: CASSYPFDRAKNTEAFF.

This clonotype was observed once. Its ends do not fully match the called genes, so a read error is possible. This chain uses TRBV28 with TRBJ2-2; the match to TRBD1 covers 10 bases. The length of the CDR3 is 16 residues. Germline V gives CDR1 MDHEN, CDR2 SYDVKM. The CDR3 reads CDSSFRDRGNTGELFF. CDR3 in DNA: TGTGACAGCAGTTTCAGGGACAGGGGGAACACCGGGGAGCTGTTTTTT.

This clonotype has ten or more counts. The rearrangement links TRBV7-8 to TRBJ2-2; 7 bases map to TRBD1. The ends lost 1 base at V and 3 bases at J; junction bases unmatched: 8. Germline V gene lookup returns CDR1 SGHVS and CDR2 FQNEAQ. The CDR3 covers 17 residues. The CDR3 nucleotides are TGTGCCAGCAGCTTAGAGATAGGGGGCGCTTACACCGGGGAGCTGTTTTTT. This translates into CASSLEIGGAYTGELFF.

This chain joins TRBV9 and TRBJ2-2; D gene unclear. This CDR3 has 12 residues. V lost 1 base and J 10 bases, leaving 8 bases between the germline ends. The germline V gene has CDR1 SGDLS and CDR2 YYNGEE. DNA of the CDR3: TGTGCCAGCAGCGTAACCCATCTGGAGCTGTTTTTT. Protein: CASSVTHLELFF.

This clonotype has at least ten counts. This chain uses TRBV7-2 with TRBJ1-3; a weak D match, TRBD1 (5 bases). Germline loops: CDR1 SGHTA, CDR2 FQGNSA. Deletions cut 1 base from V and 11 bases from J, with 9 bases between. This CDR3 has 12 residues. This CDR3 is CASSLGGHPIYF. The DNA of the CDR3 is TGTGCCAGCAGCTTAGGAGGACACCCCATATATTTT.

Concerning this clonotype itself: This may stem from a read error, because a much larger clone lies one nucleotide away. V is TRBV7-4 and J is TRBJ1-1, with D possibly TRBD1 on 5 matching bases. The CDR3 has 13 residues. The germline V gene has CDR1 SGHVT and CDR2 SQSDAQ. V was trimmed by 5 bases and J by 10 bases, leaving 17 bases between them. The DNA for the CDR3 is TGTGCCAGCAGCCCCCTCCAGGGACTGAGAGCTTTCTTT. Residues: CASSPLQGLRAFF.

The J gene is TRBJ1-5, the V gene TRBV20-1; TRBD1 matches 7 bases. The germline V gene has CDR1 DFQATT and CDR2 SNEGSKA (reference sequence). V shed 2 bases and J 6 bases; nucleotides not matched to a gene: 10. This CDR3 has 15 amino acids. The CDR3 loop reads CSARSGLTGSQPQHF. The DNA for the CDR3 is TGCAGTGCTAGATCGGGCCTGACAGGGAGTCAGCCCCAGCATTTT.

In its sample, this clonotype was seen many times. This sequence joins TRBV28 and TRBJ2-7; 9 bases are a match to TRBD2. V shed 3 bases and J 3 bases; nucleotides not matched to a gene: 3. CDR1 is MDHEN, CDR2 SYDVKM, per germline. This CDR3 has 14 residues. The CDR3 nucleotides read TGTGCCAGCAGTTTGCGAGCGGGGGGCTACGAGCAGTACGTC. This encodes CASSLRAGGYEQYV.

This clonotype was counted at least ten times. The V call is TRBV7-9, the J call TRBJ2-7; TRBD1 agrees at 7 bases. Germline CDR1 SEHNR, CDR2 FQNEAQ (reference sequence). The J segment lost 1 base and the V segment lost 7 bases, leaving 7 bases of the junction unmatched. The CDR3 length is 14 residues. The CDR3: CASIADRASYEQYF. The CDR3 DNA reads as TGTGCCAGCATCGCAGACAGGGCATCCTACGAGCAGTACTTC.

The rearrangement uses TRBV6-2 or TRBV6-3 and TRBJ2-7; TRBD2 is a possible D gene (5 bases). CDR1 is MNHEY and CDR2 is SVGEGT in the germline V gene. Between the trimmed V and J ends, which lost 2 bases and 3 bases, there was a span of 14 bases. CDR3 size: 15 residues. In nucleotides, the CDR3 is TGTGCCAGCAGTTACGGGAGCAAGGTGGGCTACGAGCAGTACGTC. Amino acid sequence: CASSYGSKVGYEQYV.

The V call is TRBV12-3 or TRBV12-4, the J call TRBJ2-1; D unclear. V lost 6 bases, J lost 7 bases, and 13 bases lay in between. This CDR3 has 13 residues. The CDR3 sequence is CASSIPPGNEQFF. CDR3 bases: TGTGCCAGCAGCATTCCCCCCGGGAATGAGCAGTTCTTC.

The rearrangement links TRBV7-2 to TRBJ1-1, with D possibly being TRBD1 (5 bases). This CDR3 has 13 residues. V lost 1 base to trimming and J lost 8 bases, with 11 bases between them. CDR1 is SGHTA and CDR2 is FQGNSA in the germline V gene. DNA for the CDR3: TGTGCCAGCAGCTTAGGTGGGGACGGGGAAGCTTTCTTT. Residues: CASSLGGDGEAFF.

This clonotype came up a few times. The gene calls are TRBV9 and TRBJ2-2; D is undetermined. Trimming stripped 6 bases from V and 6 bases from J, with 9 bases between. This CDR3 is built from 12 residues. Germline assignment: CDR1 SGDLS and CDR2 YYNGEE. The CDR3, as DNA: TGTGCCAGCACTAGAGTTTCCGGGGAGCTGTTTTTT. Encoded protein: CASTRVSGELFF.

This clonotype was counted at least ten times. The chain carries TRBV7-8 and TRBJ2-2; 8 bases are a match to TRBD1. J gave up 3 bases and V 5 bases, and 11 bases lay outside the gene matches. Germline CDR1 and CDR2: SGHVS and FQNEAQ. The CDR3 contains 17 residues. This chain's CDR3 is CASSEKTGVGYTGELFF. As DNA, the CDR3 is TGTGCCAGCAGCGAAAAGACAGGGGTGGGTTACACCGGGGAGCTGTTTTTT.

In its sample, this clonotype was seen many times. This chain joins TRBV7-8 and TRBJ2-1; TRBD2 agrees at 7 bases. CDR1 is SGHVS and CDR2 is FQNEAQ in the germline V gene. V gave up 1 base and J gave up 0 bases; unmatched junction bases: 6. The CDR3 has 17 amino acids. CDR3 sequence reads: CASSLGLAANSYNEQFF. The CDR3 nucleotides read TGTGCCAGCAGCTTAGGCCTAGCGGCGAACTCCTACAATGAGCAGTTCTTC.